Shown below are 11 T cell receptor beta chains from a single sample sequenced in a study of neurological immune-mediated disorders. One entry per CDR3 protein, called by TCRdb with MiXCR from the 5' RACE reads. The sample yields 55,000 to 70,000 distinct CDR3 sequences, around 5% seen once. Sequencing was carried out using PBMCs. The receptors originated from a woman aged 45-60 years with multiple sclerosis.

In its sample, this clonotype was seen many times. The chain links TRBV5-1 to TRBJ1-6; D gene uncertain. CDR1 SGHRS and CDR2 YFSETQ come from the germline V gene. This CDR3 is 11 amino acids long. CDR3 bases: TGCGATCAGATCAGTAATTCACCCCTCCACTTT. Amino acid sequence: CDQISNSPLHF.

Many counts were recorded for this clonotype. The chain links TRBV5-1 to TRBJ1-3; a weak D match, TRBD1 (5 bases). The length of the CDR3 is 16 residues. The V gene's germline CDR1 is SGHRS and CDR2 YFSETQ. V was pared by 0 bases and J by 0 bases, with 10 bases between. The CDR3 here is CASSLGGTNSGNTIYF. The CDR3 DNA sequence: TGCGCCAGCAGCTTGGGAGGGACTAACTCTGGAAACACCATATATTTT.

In this sample, this clonotype turned up many times. The genes are TRBV7-9 and TRBJ2-2; weak D call: TRBD2 (6 bases). CDR1 is SEHNR, CDR2 FQNEAQ, per germline (reference sequence). V lost 3 bases and J lost 0, with 11 bases in between. The length of the CDR3 is 16 residues. The DNA of the CDR3 is TGTGCCAGCAGCTTCGGGACTGGTTCGAACACCGGGGAGCTGTTTTTT. Encoded protein: CASSFGTGSNTGELFF. Full variable domain (outside the CDR3, taken from reference TRBV7-9 and TRBJ2-2): DTGVSQNPRHKITKRGQNVTFRCDPISEHNRLYWYRQTLGQGPEFLTYFQNEAQLEKSRLLSDRFSAERPKGSFSTLEIQRTEQGDSAMYLCASSFGTGSNTGELFFGEGSRLTVL.

This clonotype was seen at least ten times. The rearrangement uses TRBV5-1 and TRBJ1-5; 9 bases fit TRBD1. The J segment lost 4 bases and the V segment lost 4 bases, leaving 3 bases of the junction unmatched. This CDR3 has 14 amino acids. Germline lookup yields CDR1 SGHRS and CDR2 YFSETQ. The CDR3 DNA is TGCGCCAGCAGCATGGGACAGGGAAATCAGCCCCAGCATTTT. It translates to CASSMGQGNQPQHF.

This clonotype came up many times. The rearrangement links TRBV20-1 to TRBJ2-3, with D tentatively TRBD1 or TRBD2 (6 bases each). CDR3 length: 15 residues. CDR1 is DFQATT and CDR2 is SNEGSKA in the germline V gene (reference sequence). V lost 1 base and J lost 1, with 12 bases in between. The CDR3 nucleotides are TGCAGTGCTAGAGGGGGGGCTAGCGGCACAGATACGCAGTATTTT. Translating it yields CSARGGASGTDTQYF.

This clonotype occurred a few times. The chain combines TRBV10-2 with TRBJ2-7, with 10 bases identical to TRBD2. Germline V gives CDR1 WSHSY, CDR2 SAAADI. V shed 6 bases and J 2 bases; nucleotides not matched to a gene: 13. This CDR3 has 17 residues. This CDR3 is CASSQLGERGGTYEQYV. The CDR3 bases are TGCGCCAGCAGCCAACTCGGAGAGCGGGGGGGTACCTACGAGCAGTACGTC.

As for this clonotype: A much larger clonotype is one base distant, so this may be a read error. This sequence joins TRBV10-3 and TRBJ2-3; tentative D call: TRBD2 (5 bases). This CDR3 is built from 13 residues. Germline assignment: CDR1 ENHRY and CDR2 SYGVKD. The V end was cut by 5 bases, the J end by 6 bases, with 12 bases between. Here the CDR3 reads CAISRERADTQYF. The DNA of the CDR3 is TGTGCCATCAGTCGGGAAAGGGCGGATACGCAGTATTTT.

This clonotype was observed many times. The V call is TRBV20-1, the J call TRBJ2-3; 9 bases fit TRBD2. In germline, CDR1 is DFQATT, CDR2 SNEGSKA (reference sequence). V was pared by 3 bases and J by 5 bases, with 15 bases of the junction left unmatched. The CDR3 is 17 residues long. CDR3: CSASGTPASGVLDTQYF. The DNA for the CDR3 is TGCAGTGCTAGTGGGACCCCCGCTAGCGGGGTTTTAGATACGCAGTATTTT.

This clonotype was seen ten or more times. The V gene is TRBV4-3, the J gene TRBJ1-2, with 7 bases aligning to TRBD1. Trimming removed 1 base from V and 7 bases from J; junction bases left unmatched: 6. This CDR3 has 14 residues. Germline values: CDR1 LGHNA, CDR2 YSLEER. CDR3 sequence reads: CASSQGQGLRGYTF. The CDR3, as DNA: TGCGCCAGCAGCCAAGGACAGGGCCTGCGTGGCTACACCTTC.

This clonotype was observed at least ten times. This chain's CDR3 is CASSLAGQGDNEQFF. The CDR3 nucleotides read TGTGCCAGCAGCTTGGCAGGACAGGGAGACAATGAGCAGTTCTTC. This chain uses TRBV5-6 with TRBJ2-1, with 8 bases aligning to TRBD1. This CDR3 is built from 15 residues. Germline CDR1 and CDR2: SGHDT and YYEEEE. V was clipped by 0 bases and J by 5 bases; unmatched bases: 4. Based on the CDR3 plus reference TRBV5-6 and TRBJ2-1, the full variable domain is DAGVTQSPTHLIKTRGQQVTLRCSPKSGHDTVSWYQQALGQGPQFIFQYYEEEERQRGNFPDRFSGHQFPNYSSELNVNALLLGDSALYLCASSLAGQGDNEQFFGPGTRLTVL.

The genes are TRBV20-1 and TRBJ2-7; 9 bases agree with TRBD2. V lost 4 bases and J lost 3; bases outside the gene matches: 4. The CDR3 totals 13 residues. Looked up from germline, CDR1 is DFQATT and CDR2 is SNEGSKA (reference sequence). CDR3: CSATLAGFYEQYF. As DNA, the CDR3 is TGCAGTGCTACTCTAGCGGGGTTCTACGAGCAGTACTTC.